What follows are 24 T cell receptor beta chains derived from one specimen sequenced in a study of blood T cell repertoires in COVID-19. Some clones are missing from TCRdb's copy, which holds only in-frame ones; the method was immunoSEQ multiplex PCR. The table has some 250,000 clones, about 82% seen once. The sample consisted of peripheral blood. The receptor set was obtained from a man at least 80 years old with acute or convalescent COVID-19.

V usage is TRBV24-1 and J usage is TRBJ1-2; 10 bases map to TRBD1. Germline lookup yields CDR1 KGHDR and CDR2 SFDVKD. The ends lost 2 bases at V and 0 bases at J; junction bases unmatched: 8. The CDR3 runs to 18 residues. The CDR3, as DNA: TGTGCCACCAGTGATTCGGGACAGGGGAGATCCTCTAACTATGGCTACACCTTC. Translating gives CATSDSGQGRSSNYGYTF.

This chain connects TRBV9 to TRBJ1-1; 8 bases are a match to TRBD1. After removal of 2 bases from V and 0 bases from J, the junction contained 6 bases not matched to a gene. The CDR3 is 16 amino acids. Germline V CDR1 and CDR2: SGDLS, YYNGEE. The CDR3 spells CASSVGTGFMNTEAFF. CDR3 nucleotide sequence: TGTGCCAGCAGCGTGGGGACAGGTTTCATGAACACTGAAGCTTTCTTT.

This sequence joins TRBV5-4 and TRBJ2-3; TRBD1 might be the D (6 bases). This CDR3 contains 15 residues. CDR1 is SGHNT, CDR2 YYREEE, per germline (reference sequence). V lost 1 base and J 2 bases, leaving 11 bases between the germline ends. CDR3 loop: CASSLLGDITDTQYF. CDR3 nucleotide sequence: TGTGCCAGCAGCTTGCTGGGGGACATCACAGATACGCAGTATTTT.

CDR3 sequence: CASSLHRSSYEQYF. In DNA, the CDR3 is TGTGCCAGCAGCTTACACAGAAGCTCCTACGAGCAGTACTTC. The chain is built from TRBV7-2 and TRBJ2-7, with unresolved D. The CDR3 consists of 14 residues. The ends were cut back, 2 bases at V and 0 bases at J, with 8 bases in the middle. Germline lookup yields CDR1 SGHTA and CDR2 FQGNSA.

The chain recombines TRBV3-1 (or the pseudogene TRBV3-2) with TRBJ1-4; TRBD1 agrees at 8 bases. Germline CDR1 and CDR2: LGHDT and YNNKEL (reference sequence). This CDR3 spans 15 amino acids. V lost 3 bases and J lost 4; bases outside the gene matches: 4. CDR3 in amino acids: CASSQAGTGNEKLFF. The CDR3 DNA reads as TGTGCCAGCAGCCAGGCCGGGACAGGTAATGAAAAACTGTTTTTT.

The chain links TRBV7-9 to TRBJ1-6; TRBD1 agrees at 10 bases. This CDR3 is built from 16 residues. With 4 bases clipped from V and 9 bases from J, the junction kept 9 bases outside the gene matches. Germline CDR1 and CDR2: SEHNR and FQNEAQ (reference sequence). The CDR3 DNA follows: TGTGCCAGCAGCTCTTGGGGACAGGGGCCTATTTCACCCCTCCACTTT. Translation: CASSSWGQGPISPLHF.

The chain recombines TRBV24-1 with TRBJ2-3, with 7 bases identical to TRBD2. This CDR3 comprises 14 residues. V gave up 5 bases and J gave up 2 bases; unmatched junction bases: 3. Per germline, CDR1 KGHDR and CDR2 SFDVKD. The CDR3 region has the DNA TGTGCCACCAGTGCAGCGGGATACACAGATACGCAGTATTTT. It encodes CATSAAGYTDTQYF.

The DNA of the CDR3 is TGTGCCACCTCCGGGGTTGGTAGCGGGACCTACAATGAGCAGTTCTTC. This translates into CATSGVGSGTYNEQFF. The chain has TRBV24-1 and TRBJ2-1; TRBD2 matches 8 bases. The CDR3 runs to 16 residues. Germline V gene lookup returns CDR1 KGHDR and CDR2 SFDVKD. Unmatched junction bases numbered 11, after V lost 9 bases and J lost 2 bases.

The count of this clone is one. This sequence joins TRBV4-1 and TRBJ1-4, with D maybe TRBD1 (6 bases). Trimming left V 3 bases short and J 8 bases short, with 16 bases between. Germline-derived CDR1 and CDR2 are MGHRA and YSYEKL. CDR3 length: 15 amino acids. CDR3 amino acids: CASSHERGAGEKLFF. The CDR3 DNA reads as TGCGCCAGCAGCCACGAGCGGGGGGCTGGGGAAAAACTGTTTTTT.

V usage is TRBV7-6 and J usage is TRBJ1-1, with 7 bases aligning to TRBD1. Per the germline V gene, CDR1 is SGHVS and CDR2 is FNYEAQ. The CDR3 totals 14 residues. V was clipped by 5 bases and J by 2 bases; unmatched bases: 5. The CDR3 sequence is CASSQDRFNTEAFF. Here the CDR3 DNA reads TGTGCCAGCAGCCAGGACAGGTTCAACACTGAAGCTTTCTTT.

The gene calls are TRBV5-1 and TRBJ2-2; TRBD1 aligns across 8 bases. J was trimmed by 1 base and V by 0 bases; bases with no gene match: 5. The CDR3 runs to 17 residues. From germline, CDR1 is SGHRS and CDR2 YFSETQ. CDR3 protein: CASSLGDRGQNTGELFF. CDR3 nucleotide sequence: TGCGCCAGCAGCTTGGGAGACAGGGGACAGAACACCGGGGAGCTGTTTTTT.

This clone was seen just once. The CDR3 DNA sequence: TGTGCCAGCAGTGTTGGGACAGCAATGAACACTGAAGCTTTCTTT. Translation gives CASSVGTAMNTEAFF. The chain joins TRBV2 to TRBJ1-1; 7 bases fit TRBD1. The junction had 5 bases not matched to a gene; V was cut back by 4 bases and J by 0 bases. CDR1 SNHLY and CDR2 FYNNEI come from the germline V gene. CDR3 length: 15 residues.

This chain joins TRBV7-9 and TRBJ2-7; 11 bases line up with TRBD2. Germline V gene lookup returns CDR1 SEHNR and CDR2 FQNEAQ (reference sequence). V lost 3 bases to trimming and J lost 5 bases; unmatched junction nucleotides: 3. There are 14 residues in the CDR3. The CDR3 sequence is CASSFLAGGNEQYF. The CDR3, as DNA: TGTGCCAGCAGCTTTTTAGCGGGAGGGAACGAGCAGTACTTC. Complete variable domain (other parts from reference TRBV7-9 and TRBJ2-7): DTGVSQNPRHKITKRGQNVTFRCDPISEHNRLYWYRQTLGQGPEFLTYFQNEAQLEKSRLLSDRFSAERPKGSFSTLEIQRTEQGDSAMYLCASSFLAGGNEQYFGPGTRLTVT.

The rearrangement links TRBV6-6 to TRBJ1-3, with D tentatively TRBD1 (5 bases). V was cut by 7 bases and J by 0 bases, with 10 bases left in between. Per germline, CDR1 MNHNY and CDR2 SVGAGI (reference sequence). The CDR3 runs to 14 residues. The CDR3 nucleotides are TGTGCCAGCATCCCGACAGCCTCTGGAAACACCATATATTTT. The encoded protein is CASIPTASGNTIYF.

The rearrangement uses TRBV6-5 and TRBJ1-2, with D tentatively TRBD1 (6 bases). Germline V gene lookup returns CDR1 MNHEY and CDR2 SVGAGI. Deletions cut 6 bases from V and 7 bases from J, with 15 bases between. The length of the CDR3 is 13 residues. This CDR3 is CASSPDSSAGYTF. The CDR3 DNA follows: TGTGCCAGCAGCCCGGACAGCTCTGCTGGCTACACCTTC.

The chain's CDR3 is CATSDPSSGTRYNEQFF. CDR3 DNA: TGTGCCACCAGTGATCCTAGTTCCGGGACTCGATACAATGAGCAGTTCTTC. V and J are TRBV24-1 and TRBJ2-1; D might be TRBD2 (6 bases). V was trimmed by 3 bases and J by 4 bases, leaving 18 bases between them. There are 17 residues in the CDR3. The germline gives CDR1 KGHDR, CDR2 SFDVKD.

CDR3 sequence (DNA): TGTGCCAGCAGGGGACGGACAGGGGGCCCAGAGACCCAGTACTTC. This sequence encodes CASRGRTGGPETQYF. This sequence joins TRBV6-6 and TRBJ2-5; 11 nucleotides align to TRBD1. There are 15 residues in the CDR3. V shed 6 bases, J shed 4 bases, and the junction held 7 bases outside the gene matches. Germline V lookup: CDR1 MNHNY, CDR2 SVGAGI (reference sequence).

CDR3 loop: CASSFSGRALSEQFF. The CDR3 DNA sequence: TGTGCCAGCAGCTTTAGCGGGAGAGCCCTAAGTGAGCAGTTCTTC. The chain employs TRBV9 and TRBJ2-1; 9 bases map to TRBD2. J gave up 9 bases and V 4 bases, and 11 bases lay outside the gene matches. CDR1 is SGDLS and CDR2 is YYNGEE in the germline V gene. The CDR3 has 15 amino acids.

CDR3 DNA sequence: TGCGCCAGCAGCCAAGATAGGGCAGGGGTAGGCGCTTTCTTT. Translation: CASSQDRAGVGAFF. The rearrangement uses TRBV4-3 and TRBJ1-1, with D perhaps matching TRBD1 (6 bases). This CDR3 comprises 14 residues. Trimming removed 0 bases from V and 11 bases from J, with 16 bases in between. Germline V gene data show CDR1 as LGHNA and CDR2 as YSLEER.

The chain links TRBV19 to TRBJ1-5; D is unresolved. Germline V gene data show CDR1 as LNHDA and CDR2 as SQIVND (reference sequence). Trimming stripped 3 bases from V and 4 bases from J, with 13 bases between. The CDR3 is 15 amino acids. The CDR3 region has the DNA TGTGCCAGTAGTATTATCGGCAGGCCAAATCAGCCCCAGCATTTT. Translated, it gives CASSIIGRPNQPQHF.

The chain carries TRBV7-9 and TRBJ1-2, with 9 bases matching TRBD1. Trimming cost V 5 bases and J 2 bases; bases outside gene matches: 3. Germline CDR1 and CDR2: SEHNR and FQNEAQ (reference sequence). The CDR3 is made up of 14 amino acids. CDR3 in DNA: TGTGCCAGCAGCACCGGGACAGGGAACTATGGCTACACCTTC. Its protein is CASSTGTGNYGYTF.

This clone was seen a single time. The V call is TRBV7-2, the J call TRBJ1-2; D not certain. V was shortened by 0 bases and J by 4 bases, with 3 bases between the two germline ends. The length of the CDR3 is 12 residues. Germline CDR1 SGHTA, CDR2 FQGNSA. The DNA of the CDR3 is TGTGCCAGCAGCTTAGCGAGCTATGGCTACACCTTC. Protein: CASSLASYGYTF.

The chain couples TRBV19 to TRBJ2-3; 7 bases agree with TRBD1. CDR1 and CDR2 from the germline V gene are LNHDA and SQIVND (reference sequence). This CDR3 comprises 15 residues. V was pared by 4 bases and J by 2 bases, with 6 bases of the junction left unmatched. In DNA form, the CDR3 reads TGTGCCAGTAGTAAGGGACAGCTCACCACAGATACGCAGTATTTT. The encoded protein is CASSKGQLTTDTQYF. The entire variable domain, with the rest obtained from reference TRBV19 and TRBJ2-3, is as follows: DGGITQSPKYLFRKEGQNVTLSCEQNLNHDAMYWYRQDPGQGLRLIYYSQIVNDFQKGDIAEGYSVSREKKESFPLTVTSAQKNPTAFYLCASSKGQLTTDTQYFGPGTRLTVL.

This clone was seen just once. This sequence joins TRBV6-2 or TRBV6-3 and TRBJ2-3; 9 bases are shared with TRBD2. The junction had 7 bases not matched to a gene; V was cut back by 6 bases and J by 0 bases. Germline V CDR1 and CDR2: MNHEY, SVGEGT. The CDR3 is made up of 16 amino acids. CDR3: CASSIILAGSTDTQYF. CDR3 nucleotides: TGTGCCAGCAGCATTATTCTAGCGGGGAGCACAGATACGCAGTATTTT.